This TCR beta chain was observed in a study of regulatory T cells in long-lasting Graves disease. Arm-PCR with iRepertoire HTBI primers amplified the CDR3 regions for these TCR beta libraries. TCRdb independently ran MiXCR on the multiplex PCR reads; one entry per CDR3 protein. Altogether 450,000 to 600,000 distinct CDR3 sequences are present, 15% to 20% being singletons, with the ten largest covering 12%. The sample's time point: newly diagnosed GD, antithyroid drugs for less than 3 months. RNA isolated from PBMCs was used to make the TCR library. Germline loops: CDR1 MDHEN, CDR2 SYDVKM. The CDR3 runs to 12 residues. Trimming shortened V by 5 bases and J by 6 bases, and 10 bases separated the two germline ends. Overall study results and limits: New patients shared fewer public clonotypes (about 1,000) than persistent patients did (roughly 2,500). Tissue studied was limited to peripheral blood, excluding thyroid tissue.

The table lists this clonotype with many counts. Its target is not known. The same sample was also studied in work on T cells in Graves' hyperthyroidism and ophthalmopathy. That study adds: Hyperthyroidism patients were newly diagnosed, had disease duration under 2 months, and were aged 18 to 65 years. In the first-round RT-PCR of the TCR CDR3, the HTBI primer set was used.

The sample here was peripheral blood mononuclear cells (PBMCs), taken at new diagnosis, from a patient treated with antithyroid drugs. The V and J genes are TRBV28 and TRBJ1-1; unclear D gene. The source of this sequence is a man aged 35 to 55 with Graves disease. CDR3 loop: CASSLVGSEAFF. For the CDR3, the DNA is TGTGCCAGCAGTCTGGTCGGGTCTGAAGCTTTCTTT.